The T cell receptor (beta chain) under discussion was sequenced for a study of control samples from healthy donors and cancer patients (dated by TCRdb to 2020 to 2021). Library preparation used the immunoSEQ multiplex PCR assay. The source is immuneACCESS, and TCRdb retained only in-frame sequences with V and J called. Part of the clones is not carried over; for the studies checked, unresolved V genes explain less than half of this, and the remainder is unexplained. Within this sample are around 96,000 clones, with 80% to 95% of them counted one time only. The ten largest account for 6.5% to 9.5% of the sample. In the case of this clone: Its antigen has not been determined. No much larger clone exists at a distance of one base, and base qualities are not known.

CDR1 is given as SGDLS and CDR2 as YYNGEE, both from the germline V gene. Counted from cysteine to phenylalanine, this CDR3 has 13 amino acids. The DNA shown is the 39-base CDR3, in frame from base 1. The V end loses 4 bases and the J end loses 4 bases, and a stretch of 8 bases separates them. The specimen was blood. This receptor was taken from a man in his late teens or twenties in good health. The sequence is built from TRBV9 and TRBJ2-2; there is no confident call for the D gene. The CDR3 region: CASSSSSTGELFF. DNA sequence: TGTGCCAGCAGCTCCTCCTCCACCGGGGAGCTGTTTTTT. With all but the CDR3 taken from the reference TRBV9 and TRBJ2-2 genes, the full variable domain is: DSGVTQTPKHLITATGQRVTLRCSPRSGDLSVYWYQQSLDQGLQFLIQYYNGEERAKGNILERFSAQQFPDLHSELNLSSLELGDSALYFCASSSSSTGELFFGEGSRLTVL.